A selection of T cell receptor beta chains follows, all from one sample in a study of tumor-infiltrating lymphocytes in primary liver carcinoma. TCRdb re-called the multiplex PCR reads through MiXCR, storing one row per CDR3 protein. The sample shows some 320,000 distinct CDR3 sequences, 50% to 70% of them seen only once. The sample consisted of peripheral blood. The receptors derive from a man between 40 and 49 years old with primary liver carcinoma and hepatitis B virus infection. Each CDR3 is given with its conserved first and last residue. A D gene is named only where the DNA matches it firmly. For some rows the clone size is stated as once, few or many, or as a class when expanded; others skip it.

DNA	CDR3	J	V	D	size
TGCAGTGTTGACATCTGGTACACTGAAGCTTTCTTT	CSVDIWYTEAFF	TRBJ1-1	TRBV29-1	NA	NA
TGTGCCAGCAGACAGGCGGCAGGAATAGTTGGCAATTCACCCCTCCACTTT	CASRQAAGIVGNSPLHF	TRBJ1-6	TRBV28	NA	NA
TGTGCCAGCACCCCCGGGGGGGCCTCATACAGTGAGCAGTTCTTC	CASTPGGASYSEQFF	TRBJ2-1	TRBV28	TRBD2	NA
TGTGCCAACAGCTCAAGATCGCTCGCTGAGCAGTTCTTC	CANSSRSLAEQFF	TRBJ2-1	TRBV11-1	NA	NA
TGTGCCAGCAGCTTCGGACAGGGCTCAGATACGCAGTATTTT	CASSFGQGSDTQYF	TRBJ2-3	TRBV11-1	TRBD1	medium-sized
TGCGCCAGCAGCAGGACCGGGACGGTGAACACTGAAGCTTTCTTT	CASSRTGTVNTEAFF	TRBJ1-1	TRBV5-1	NA	NA
TGTGCCAGCAGTGATTCTAGCGGGAGGACCTTAGGGGAGACCCAGTACTTC	CASSDSSGRTLGETQYF	TRBJ2-5	TRBV25-1	TRBD2	NA
TGTGCCAGCAGCTTAGGGCAGGGGGTTAAAAAACTGTTTTTT	CASSLGQGVKKLFF	TRBJ1-4	TRBV11-2	TRBD1	NA
TGTACCAACGGGGAGGGGGGCGGGTCTCTCTCCTACAATGAGCGGTTCTTC	CTNGEGGGSLSYNERFF	TRBJ2-1	TRBV12-3/TRBV12-4	NA	NA
TGTGACAGCAGGGATAAAGGGGATCGGGACGAGCAGTACTTC	CDSRDKGDRDEQYF	TRBJ2-7	TRBV6-2/TRBV6-3	NA	NA
TGCGCCGGCAGCCACGGTGGCAACCAGCCCCAGCATTTT	CAGSHGGNQPQHF	TRBJ1-5	TRBV4-1	NA	NA
TGTGCCAGCAGCCAAGGTACTGGTGGCCTCACAGATACGCAGTATTTT	CASSQGTGGLTDTQYF	TRBJ2-3	TRBV14	NA	NA
TGCGCCAGCAGCCAACAGGGGCTAAACAATGAGCAGTTCTTC	CASSQQGLNNEQFF	TRBJ2-1	TRBV5-1	TRBD1	NA
TGTGCCAGCAGCCCTAGGGAGGATACACAGTATTTT	CASSPREDTQYF	TRBJ2-3	TRBV7-2	NA	NA
TGTGCCAGCAGTTACACCCCTTGGGAGACTCAGTACTTC	CASSYTPWETQYF	TRBJ2-5	TRBV6-2/TRBV6-3	NA	NA
TGTGCCAGCAGCTCTCTTGAGGGGTCCGGGGAGCTGTTTTTT	CASSSLEGSGELFF	TRBJ2-2	TRBV11-1	NA	many
TGTGCCAGCAGTTTGTCGGGGCGCCAAGAGACCAAGTACTTC	CASSLSGRQETKYF	TRBJ2-5	TRBV5-4	NA	NA
TGCAGCGTTGAGGGACTAGCGGGCCGCACAGATACGCACTATTTT	CSVEGLAGRTDTHYF	TRBJ2-3	TRBV29-1	TRBD2	NA
TGCGCCAGCAGTGGGGCGAGCGCTGACTATGGCTACACCTTC	CASSGASADYGYTF	TRBJ1-2	TRBV10-2	NA	NA
TGTGCCAGCGATGGCATCTCTCTTGAGCAGTACTTC	CASDGISLEQYF	TRBJ2-7	TRBV7-9	NA	few
TGTGCCATCTCCGACACGAACACCGGGGAGCTGTTTTTT	CAISDTNTGELFF	TRBJ2-2	TRBV6-1	NA	many
TGTGCCAGCAGTTACCTCGGGAGAGAGAACACTGAAGCTTTCTTT	CASSYLGRENTEAFF	TRBJ1-1	TRBV6-5	NA	NA
TGTGACAGCAGCCGCAGGGAATCGGGGGCCAACGTCCTGACTTTC	CDSSRRESGANVLTF	TRBJ2-6	TRBV7-9	NA	NA
TGTGCCATCAGCGAACAGACCTACGAGCAGTACTTC	CAISEQTYEQYF	TRBJ2-7	TRBV10-3	NA	NA
TGCGCCAGCAGCTTGGGGCGAGGCTACGAGCAGTACTTC	CASSLGRGYEQYF	TRBJ2-7	TRBV12-3/TRBV12-4	NA	many
TGTGCCAGCAGTCCCCTCTATGCGGGAGCGATCCACGAGCAGTACTTC	CASSPLYAGAIHEQYF	TRBJ2-7	TRBV28	TRBD2	NA
TGTGCCAGCAGCTCCCTGGGAGGGGGCATTCAGTACTTC	CASSSLGGGIQYF	TRBJ2-4	TRBV5-8	NA	NA
TGCGCCAGCAGCCAAGTTGCTAGCGGCCACAATGAGCAGTTCTTC	CASSQVASGHNEQFF	TRBJ2-1	TRBV4-1	TRBD2	many
TGCAACGCCGGAGGGGGAGCGAATCAGGCCCAGCATTTT	CNAGGGANQAQHF	TRBJ1-5	TRBV29-1	NA	NA
TGTGCCAGCAAGGGGGGTACCTTGATGCGGGGGACCACAGATACGCAGTATTTT	CASKGGTLMRGTTDTQYF	TRBJ2-3	TRBV11-1	NA	NA
TGTGCCATCAGTGATCGGGGCGGACGAGGACTAGCGGGAGGATCCTACGAGCAGTACTTC	CAISDRGGRGLAGGSYEQYF	TRBJ2-7	TRBV10-3	TRBD2	many
TGTGCCAGCAGCTTGAGGGGGTGGTGTAGTGAGCAGTTCTTC	CASSLRGWCSEQFF	TRBJ2-1	TRBV11-2	NA	NA
TGTGCCAGCAGCTTTTTAGGTGCAGGCGAAAAAGAGACCGAGTACTTC	CASSFLGAGEKETEYF	TRBJ2-5	TRBV11-1	NA	NA
TGTGCCAGCAGCTTACTGACGGCGAACACTGAAGCTTTCTTT	CASSLLTANTEAFF	TRBJ1-1	TRBV11-2	NA	many
TGTGCCAGCAGTTTGGGACATTTGAACACTGAAGCTTTCTTT	CASSLGHLNTEAFF	TRBJ1-1	TRBV12-3/TRBV12-4	NA	many
TGTGCCAGCAGTCCAATTGGGGTCGGGGAGCTGTTTTTT	CASSPIGVGELFF	TRBJ2-2	TRBV12-3/TRBV12-4	NA	NA
TGTGCCACCCTCCCAAGAACAACGAACTATGGCTACACCTTC	CATLPRTTNYGYTF	TRBJ1-2	TRBV6-2/TRBV6-3	NA	NA
TGTGCTAGTTCCTCCCGCCCGATAGGGAATGAGCAGTTCTTC	CASSSRPIGNEQFF	TRBJ2-1	TRBV11-3	NA	NA
TGTGCCAGCTGGGATGAAACAGCTCCAAATCAGCCCCAGCATTTT	CASWDETAPNQPQHF	TRBJ1-5	TRBV12-3/TRBV12-4	NA	NA
TGTGCCAGTTCCCGGGACGAAAAGTATGAGCTGTTCTTC	CASSRDEKYELFF	TRBJ2-1	TRBV6-1	NA	NA
TGTGCCTGGAGCCCTTCCGGACATTTCTTC	CAWSPSGHFF	TRBJ1-2	TRBV30	NA	few
TGTGCCAGCAGTGGAGACAGGGACACTGAAGCTTTCTTT	CASSGDRDTEAFF	TRBJ1-1	TRBV2	TRBD1	once
TGTGCCAGCAGAGCTGTTAGACTAGCGGCTGGTGCCAACGTCCTGACTTTC	CASRAVRLAAGANVLTF	TRBJ2-6	TRBV6-5	TRBD2	NA
TGTGCCAGCACCCTAGACAGCTTCAATCAGCCCCAGCATTTT	CASTLDSFNQPQHF	TRBJ1-5	TRBV2	NA	NA
TGTGCCGGCAGTTTAGTGGGAGTAGCGGGAAGCATAGATACGCAGTATTTT	CAGSLVGVAGSIDTQYF	TRBJ2-3	TRBV28	TRBD2	NA
TGTGCCAGCAGTGCCCACGGACAGGGAAGCTCCTACGAGCAGTACTTC	CASSAHGQGSSYEQYF	TRBJ2-7	TRBV25-1	TRBD1	NA
TGTGCCAGCAGTGAGACCTTAGCGTCCAATGAGCAGTTCTTC	CASSETLASNEQFF	TRBJ2-1	TRBV6-1	NA	many
TGTGCCAGCAGCCCGGACAGGCCGTCCTACGAGCAGTACTTC	CASSPDRPSYEQYF	TRBJ2-7	TRBV7-9	TRBD1	few
TGTGCCATCAGTGAGTCATTCGGGACAGGGGGCAATAATCAGCCCCAGCATTTT	CAISESFGTGGNNQPQHF	TRBJ1-5	TRBV10-3	TRBD1	once
TGTGCCAACAGCCGTCAAGGGATAAATCAGCCCCAGTATTTT	CANSRQGINQPQYF	TRBJ2-3	TRBV6-2/TRBV6-3	NA	NA
TGTGCCATCAGTGAGGGCAGGATAGGAAATGGAAAACTGTTTTTT	CAISEGRIGNGKLFF	TRBJ1-4	TRBV10-3	NA	NA